These 21 T cell receptor beta chains were sequenced from one sample in a study of blood T cell repertoires in COVID-19 (TCRdb year 2020). Libraries were built with the immunoSEQ multiplex PCR assay. The source is immuneACCESS, and TCRdb retained only in-frame sequences with V and J called. Part of the clones is not carried over; for the studies checked, unresolved V genes explain less than half of this, and the remainder is unexplained. The sample has 250,000 to 300,000 clones on record, roughly nine tenths of them singletons. The top ten clones comprise around 1.9% of the sample. Sequenced sample: PBMCs or T cells enriched from blood (not recorded which). These TCRs come from an older woman who had recovered from COVID-19.

This rearrangement joins TRBV15 to TRBJ2-3; 11 bases are shared with TRBD2. After removal of 8 bases from V and 0 bases from J, the junction contained 22 bases not matched to a gene. This CDR3 spans 21 amino acids. Germline CDR1 LNHNV, CDR2 YYDKDF (reference sequence). In DNA, the CDR3 is TGTGCCACCCTGCAATTTCCTCCTACTAGCGGGAGTTCAAGGAGCACAGATACGCAGTATTTT. Translated, it gives CATLQFPPTSGSSRSTDTQYF.

The chain is built from TRBV7-9 and TRBJ1-1; TRBD1 matches at 7 bases. This CDR3 has 14 amino acids. Trimming removed 1 base from V and 3 bases from J; junction bases left unmatched: 2. Germline CDR1 is SEHNR and CDR2 is FQNEAQ (reference sequence). In DNA, the CDR3 is TGTGCCAGCAGCTTAGGGGACAGATACACTGAAGCTTTCTTT. Amino acid sequence: CASSLGDRYTEAFF.

The chain has TRBV18 and TRBJ1-2; tentatively, D is TRBD1 (5 bases). This CDR3 spans 16 amino acids. V shed 2 bases and J shed 0 bases, with 13 bases lying between them. The germline V gene encodes CDR1 KGHSH and CDR2 LQKENI. The CDR3 coding sequence is TGTGCCAGCTCACCAGTAGGGGATCCCACTAACTATGGCTACACCTTC. Translated, it gives CASSPVGDPTNYGYTF.

This chain connects TRBV11-2 to TRBJ1-2, with a tentative D call TRBD1 (6 bases). Germline CDR1 reads SGHAT; CDR2 reads FQNNGV. V lost 4 bases to trimming and J lost 5 bases, with 23 bases between them. The CDR3 consists of 17 residues. CDR3 sequence: CASSWSPSQGPKYGYTF. CDR3 nucleotides: TGTGCCAGCAGCTGGTCCCCCTCACAGGGACCCAAATATGGCTACACCTTC.

This clone was observed a handful of times. The V and J genes are TRBV5-1 and TRBJ2-3, with 7 bases identical to TRBD2. This CDR3 is 15 amino acids long. From germline, CDR1 is SGHRS and CDR2 YFSETQ. After removal of 0 bases from V and 6 bases from J, the junction contained 7 bases not matched to a gene. CDR3 amino acids: CASSLESSGPDTQYF. In DNA, the CDR3 is TGCGCCAGCAGCTTGGAATCTAGCGGCCCGGATACGCAGTATTTT.

The V and J genes are TRBV3-1 (or the pseudogene TRBV3-2) and TRBJ2-1; D is unclear. Trimming removed 4 bases at V and 0 bases at J, with 7 bases between. Germline V gene data show CDR1 as LGHDT and CDR2 as YNNKEL (reference sequence). The CDR3 spans 14 residues. In nucleotides, the CDR3 is TGTGCCAGCAGCCCGCCGAGCTCCTACAATGAGCAGTTCTTC. Translation gives CASSPPSSYNEQFF.

J is TRBJ1-1 and V is TRBV11-2; no clear D gene. V was pared by 6 bases and J by 1 base, with 12 bases between. The CDR3 is 14 amino acids. Germline CDR1 SGHAT, CDR2 FQNNGV. The CDR3 coding sequence is TGTGCCAGCAGTCTTTCCGAGAGGAACACTGAAGCTTTCTTT. Residues: CASSLSERNTEAFF.

The rearrangement joins TRBV28 to TRBJ1-1; 9 bases line up with TRBD1. J lost 0 bases, V lost 6 bases, and 5 bases had no gene match. CDR1 and CDR2 (germline): MDHEN, SYDVKM. This CDR3 contains 15 residues. CDR3: CASRTTGGMNTEAFF. DNA for the CDR3: TGTGCCAGCAGAACGACAGGGGGAATGAACACTGAAGCTTTCTTT.

This sequence joins TRBV24-1 and TRBJ2-2; 8 nucleotides match TRBD1. CDR3 size: 15 residues. Looked up from germline, CDR1 is KGHDR and CDR2 is SFDVKD. V gave up 4 bases and J gave up 10 bases; unmatched junction bases: 10. Written as DNA, the CDR3 is TGTGCCACCAGTGACCTGGGACAGGCCCACTCGGAGCTGTTTTTT. It codes for CATSDLGQAHSELFF.

The chain combines TRBV7-3 with TRBJ2-1; 7 bases align to TRBD2. CDR3 length equals 15 residues. V was clipped by 1 base and J by 7 bases; unmatched bases: 7. The germline V gene encodes CDR1 SGHTA and CDR2 FQGTGA. The CDR3 DNA follows: TGTGCCAGCAGCTTAATGAATTTGGGGGGGAATGAGCAGTTCTTC. Translating gives CASSLMNLGGNEQFF.

This chain connects TRBV4-1 to TRBJ1-2, with a weak D call TRBD1 (5 bases). The CDR3 runs to 14 residues. Trimming cost V 4 bases and J 7 bases, with 16 bases left between them. Germline CDR1 is MGHRA and CDR2 is YSYEKL. The CDR3 loop is CASSPEGGAGGYTF. The CDR3 nucleotides are TGCGCCAGCAGCCCCGAAGGAGGGGCCGGTGGCTACACCTTC.

The chain links TRBV9 to TRBJ1-6; 7 positions agree with TRBD1. The CDR3 has 14 amino acids. CDR1 is SGDLS, CDR2 YYNGEE, per germline. After removal of 2 bases from V and 10 bases from J, the junction contained 6 bases not matched to a gene. CDR3 DNA: TGTGCCAGCAGCGTTCAATCGACAGGGTCACCCCTCCACTTT. It translates to CASSVQSTGSPLHF.

This clone was observed once. The chain carries TRBV28 and TRBJ1-6; D unclear. The V and J ends lost 6 bases and 10 bases respectively, with 22 bases between them. The CDR3 has 16 residues. CDR1 is MDHEN and CDR2 is SYDVKM in the germline V gene. CDR3 in DNA: TGTGCCAGCAGCCTAGCCTTCACGGTATATCGGTCACCCCTCCACTTT. This encodes CASSLAFTVYRSPLHF.

J is TRBJ1-2 and V is TRBV7-6; D perhaps matches TRBD1 (5 bases). With 4 bases removed from V and 7 bases from J, the gap between germline ends came to 16 bases. The CDR3 runs to 14 residues. Germline CDR1 is SGHVS and CDR2 is FNYEAQ. DNA of the CDR3: TGTGCCAGCAGCTCGAACCCCCAGGGTGGTGGCTACACCTTC. Translated: CASSSNPQGGGYTF.

The chain joins TRBV7-3 to TRBJ2-3, with D possibly matching TRBD2 (5 bases). The germline CDR1 and CDR2 sequences are SGHTA and FQGTGA. Trimming left V 4 bases short and J 6 bases short, with 14 bases between. The CDR3 runs 14 residues. CDR3 coding DNA: TGTGCCAGCAGCTCCCTAGCCATGCAGGATACGCAGTATTTT. Translation gives CASSSLAMQDTQYF.

The genes are TRBV9 and TRBJ2-2; the D gene is possibly TRBD2 (5 bases). Germline assignment: CDR1 SGDLS and CDR2 YYNGEE. The CDR3 has 15 amino acids. V lost 0 bases and J 4 bases, leaving 10 bases between the germline ends. This CDR3 reads CASSVDPGTTGELFF. As DNA, the CDR3 is TGTGCCAGCAGCGTAGATCCGGGAACCACCGGGGAGCTGTTTTTT.

The chain joins TRBV30 to TRBJ2-5; tentative D call: TRBD1 (5 bases). This CDR3 spans 15 amino acids. Between the trimmed V and J ends, which lost 4 bases and 0 bases, there was a span of 15 bases. Per germline, CDR1 GTSNPN and CDR2 SVGIG (reference sequence). The CDR3 DNA reads as TGTGCCTGGACCCAGACAGCCGCAAACCAAGAGACCCAGTACTTC. It yields the protein CAWTQTAANQETQYF.

The chain uses TRBV5-1 and TRBJ2-5, with 7 nucleotides matching TRBD2. Losses at the gene ends were 4 bases for V and 4 bases for J; bases not matched to a gene: 13. This CDR3 contains 16 residues. The germline CDR1 and CDR2 sequences are SGHRS and YFSETQ. In DNA, the CDR3 is TGCGCCAGCAGCCCTATCGGACTAGAAAGTGTAGAGACCCAGTACTTC. Protein sequence: CASSPIGLESVETQYF.

The rearrangement joins TRBV11-3 to TRBJ2-5; D perhaps matches TRBD1 (6 bases). The CDR3 runs 16 residues. Germline values: CDR1 SGHNT, CDR2 YENEEA. V lost 5 bases, J lost 9 bases, and 25 bases lay in between. CDR3 coding DNA: TGTGCCAGCAGCGCAGAAGGCAGGTGGGGGCCCATGGCCCAGTACTTC. It encodes CASSAEGRWGPMAQYF.

The gene calls are TRBV6-1 and TRBJ1-5; D is possibly TRBD1 (5 bases). The CDR3 loop spans 13 amino acids. V lost 0 bases and J lost 16, with 16 bases in between. Germline V lookup: CDR1 MNHNS, CDR2 SASEGT. CDR3 amino acids: CASSEARETAPHF. The DNA of the CDR3 is TGTGCCAGCAGTGAAGCGCGGGAGACAGCCCCCCATTTT.

In this sample, this clone turned up a few times. The chain has TRBV4-2 and TRBJ1-4; the match to TRBD1 covers 9 bases. From germline, CDR1 is LGHNA and CDR2 YNFKEQ. The CDR3 is 17 residues long. V lost 0 bases, J lost 10 bases, and 12 bases stayed unmatched. The CDR3 bases are TGTGCCAGCAGCCAAGATAGGGGCACAGGGGGCGGGAGAAAACTGTTTTTT. Amino acid sequence: CASSQDRGTGGGRKLFF.